Here is one TCR beta chain with its context. What it recognizes is unknown. These data are taken from a study of T-cell memory formation after mild COVID-19. Unmatched junction bases numbered 6, after V lost 6 bases and J lost 7 bases. The CDR3 spans 14 residues. Looked up from germline, CDR1 is MNHEY and CDR2 is SMNVEV (reference sequence). Each CDR3 protein gets one entry after TCRdb re-called the 5' RACE reads with MiXCR. The sample lists 70,000 to 100,000 distinct CDR3 sequences, about 13% occurring once. Study conclusions and caveats: Among clones contracting day 15 to 85, CD4/CD8 was balanced, whereas later expanders leaned CD4+. Cross-reactive memory seemingly joined, as some responding clones were found in pre-infection memory. Largely, contracting CD4+ clones fell within CM and EM, and contracting CD8+ clones within EMRA.

The chain links TRBV27 to TRBJ1-6, with 7 positions matching TRBD1. The TCR comes from an adult woman who had mild COVID-19 (a few samples of this study predate the infection). Cell type and time point are not known. Sequencing used PBMCs or a T cell subset sorted from them (not recorded which). CDR3 sequence (DNA): TGTGCCAGCAGGCTGAACAGGGGCAATTCACCCCTCCACTTT. The encoded protein is CASRLNRGNSPLHF.